This T cell receptor (beta chain) emerged from a study of cytomegalovirus exposure and HLA in healthy donors. Study-level points and caveats: Confirmation was obtained in vitro that a few CMV-associated chains are specific for CMV antigens. The study found most TCR sequences rare, yet found some public TCRs in many donors. The study listed 150 to 200 cytomegalovirus-associated TCR beta chains.

Germline loops: CDR1 MNHEY, CDR2 SVGAGI. After removal of 6 bases from V and 8 bases from J, the junction contained 9 bases not matched to a gene. The CDR3 loop spans 14 amino acids. A note on this clone: The antigen remains undetermined.

The data were produced by immunoSEQ multiplex PCR, yet TCRdb's version contains in-frame clones alone and is incomplete. The sample contains under 250,000 clones, roughly 89% of which appear only once. The chain recombines TRBV6-5 with TRBJ2-1, with 8 bases identical to TRBD2. The sequencing sample was made of PBMCs. The sequence was obtained from a young man in good health and CMV-seronegative. The CDR3 loop is CASSPRGGRDEQFF. For the CDR3, the DNA is TGTGCCAGCAGCCCTCGGGGGGGCCGTGATGAGCAGTTCTTC.